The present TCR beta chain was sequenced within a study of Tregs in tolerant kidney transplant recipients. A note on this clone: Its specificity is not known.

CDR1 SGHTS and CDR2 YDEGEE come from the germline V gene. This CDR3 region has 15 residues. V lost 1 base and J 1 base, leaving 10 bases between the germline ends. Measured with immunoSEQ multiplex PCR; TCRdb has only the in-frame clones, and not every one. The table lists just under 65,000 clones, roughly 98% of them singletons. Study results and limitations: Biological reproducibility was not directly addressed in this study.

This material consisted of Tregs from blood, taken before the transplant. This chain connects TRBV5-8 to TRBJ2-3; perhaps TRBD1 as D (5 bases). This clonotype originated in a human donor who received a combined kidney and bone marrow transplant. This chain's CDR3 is CASSLLVGRTDTQYF. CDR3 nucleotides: TGTGCCAGCAGCTTGCTTGTGGGGCGCACAGATACGCAGTATTTT.